The rows below give T cell receptor beta chains drawn from one sample of a study of early T cells in non-severe SARS-CoV-2 infection. Using its own MiXCR run on the 5' RACE reads, TCRdb lists one record per CDR3 protein. Among 30,000 to 40,000 distinct CDR3 sequences listed, over 4.5% were seen once. Sequencing was performed on whole blood. These receptors came from an adult who was a healthcare worker with PCR-confirmed SARS-CoV-2 infection or an uninfected control (not recorded which). Each CDR3 is given with its conserved first and last residue. The D gene is left open where the match is weak. Rows may omit the clone size; those that give it use once, few, many or a size class.

d_call,j_call,v_call,clone_size,cdr3_nt,cdr3_aa
.,TRBJ2-7,TRBV19,.,TGTGCCAGTAGCTCTCCCGGGCAATCCTACGAGCAGTACTTC,CASSSPGQSYEQYF
.,TRBJ1-2,TRBV11-1,.,TGTGCCAGCAGCTCACCCGCTGGTGCGGCTCTATTCTATGGCTACACCTTC,CASSSPAGAALFYGYTF
.,TRBJ1-2,TRBV28,many,TGTGCTCACGGCCCGCGGGGGAGAAGTCGTGGCTACACCTTC,CAHGPRGRSRGYTF
TRBD2,TRBJ2-3,TRBV12-3/TRBV12-4,few,TGTGCCAGCAGTAGAGCTAGCGGGGGGGCCGCAGATACGCAGTATTTT,CASSRASGGAADTQYF
.,TRBJ1-4,TRBV29-1,many,TGCAGCGTTTTAGATGAAAAACTGTTTTTT,CSVLDEKLFF
.,TRBJ2-3,TRBV4-3,many,TGCGCCAGCAGCCAAGCCCCGGAGGGTTCAGATACGCAGTATTTT,CASSQAPEGSDTQYF
TRBD1,TRBJ2-1,TRBV28,.,TGTGCCAGCAGTCCGTGGGACAGCACCTACAATGAGCAGTTCTTC,CASSPWDSTYNEQFF
.,TRBJ2-5,TRBV29-1,many,TGCAGCGCCAAAGAGACCCAGTACTTC,CSAKETQYF
TRBD1,TRBJ2-7,TRBV7-2,few,TGTGCCAGCAGCGTATCCAGGGGGCCCCCCCACGAGCAGTACTTC,CASSVSRGPPHEQYF
.,TRBJ1-1,TRBV6-2/TRBV6-3,.,TGTGCCAGCGGTGAAGCTTTCTTT,CASGEAFF
.,TRBJ1-5,TRBV12-3/TRBV12-4,many,TGTGCCAGCAGTTTACAGGGGCAGCCCCAGCATTTT,CASSLQGQPQHF
.,TRBJ2-1,TRBV7-2,once,TGTGCCAGCAGCTTAAGTAAGGTCTACAATGAGCAGTTCTTC,CASSLSKVYNEQFF
.,TRBJ1-1,TRBV4-2,few,TGTGCCAGCAGCCAAGAAATCGGCAGACTGAACACTGAAGCTTTCTTT,CASSQEIGRLNTEAFF
TRBD2,TRBJ2-1,TRBV20-1,.,TGCAGTGCTAGAGCCAGCGGGGGGGCCGTAGGGCAGTTCTTC,CSARASGGAVGQFF
TRBD1,TRBJ1-5,TRBV6-5,.,TGTGCCAGCAGGCCGTCAGGGGGGGATCAGCCCCAGCATTTT,CASRPSGGDQPQHF
.,TRBJ2-3,TRBV6-4,many,TGTGCCAGCAGTGTAATTGAAGGGGGAGATACGCAGTATTTT,CASSVIEGGDTQYF
.,TRBJ1-2,TRBV29-1,many,TGCAGCGTTGAAGCGTTGGGAGCAGGGCCCTTTGGTGGCACCTTC,CSVEALGAGPFGGTF
.,TRBJ1-6,TRBV7-9,many,TGTGCCAGCAGCTTGGCCGTTTATTCACCCCTCCACTTT,CASSLAVYSPLHF
TRBD2,TRBJ2-1,TRBV11-2,few,TGTGCCAGCAGCCCCGGGACTAGCGGGGCCCTAGGGCAGTTCTTC,CASSPGTSGALGQFF
.,TRBJ1-1,TRBV7-9,few,TGTGCCAGCAGCTTCGGGGGGCCCCGAGCTGAAGCTTTCTTT,CASSFGGPRAEAFF
.,TRBJ1-2,TRBV7-2,many,TGTGCCAGCAGCTTAGCGGACCGCTATGGCTACACCTTC,CASSLADRYGYTF
.,TRBJ2-3,TRBV5-1,few,TGCGCCAGCAGCTCGGGGGTTGGCACAGATACGCAGTATTTT,CASSSGVGTDTQYF
.,TRBJ2-5,TRBV6-5,.,TGTGCCAGCAAGAGGGCTGGGTACCAAGAGACCCAGTACTTC,CASKRAGYQETQYF
.,TRBJ2-4,TRBV20-1,.,TGCAGTGCTAGGGAAGGAGGCAAAAACATTCAGTACTTC,CSAREGGKNIQYF
.,TRBJ2-3,TRBV19,.,TGTGCCAGTAGTACGGGACCATTAACAGATACGCAGTATTTT,CASSTGPLTDTQYF
TRBD1,TRBJ2-5,TRBV7-9,many,TGTGCCAGCAGCTCGTGGACAGGGGCAGGGGAGACCCAGTACTTC,CASSSWTGAGETQYF
TRBD2,TRBJ2-3,TRBV3-1,.,TGTGCCAGCAGCCAGGCTAGCGGGGGGCCATACGGGGGATATACGCAGTATTTT,CASSQASGGPYGGYTQYF
.,TRBJ2-6,TRBV19,.,TGTGCCAGTACAGGCAGGGCCCGCTCTGGGGCCAACGTCCTGACTTTC,CASTGRARSGANVLTF
.,TRBJ1-1,TRBV28,many,TGTGCCAGCAGTCCGGCAGGGACCGGGAAGAACACTGAAGCTTTCTTT,CASSPAGTGKNTEAFF
.,TRBJ1-6,TRBV11-2,many,TGTGCCAGCAGCTTAGAACCTGGGCCACCCCTCCACTTT,CASSLEPGPPLHF
TRBD2,TRBJ2-7,TRBV7-2,many,TGTGCCAGCAGCTTGGAAGCGGGGGGCCCCTACGAGCAGTACTTC,CASSLEAGGPYEQYF
TRBD2,TRBJ2-1,TRBV28,few,TGTGCCAGCAGTATACTAGCGGGGGAGTACAATGAGCAGTTCTTC,CASSILAGEYNEQFF
TRBD2,TRBJ2-5,TRBV3-1,.,TGTGCCAGCAGCCTGAACTCCGGGACTAGCGGGACCCAGTACTTC,CASSLNSGTSGTQYF
.,TRBJ1-1,TRBV14,few,TGTGCCAGCAGCCAAGTATCCGTGGGGGCCACTGAAGCTTTCTTT,CASSQVSVGATEAFF
TRBD2,TRBJ2-3,TRBV5-1,few,TGCGCCAGCAGCTCGGGGCGGGGGAGCACAGATACGCAGTATTTT,CASSSGRGSTDTQYF
TRBD1,TRBJ1-6,TRBV5-4,many,TGTGCCAGCAGCTTGGTGACAGGGAGATCTCAATCACCCCTCCACTTT,CASSLVTGRSQSPLHF
.,TRBJ1-1,TRBV7-9,many,TGTGCCAGCAGCTCCGAATTGAACACTGAAGCTTTCTTT,CASSSELNTEAFF
TRBD1,TRBJ2-3,TRBV20-1,many,TGCAGTGCTAGAGCCGCTCAGGGGGCGACAGATACGCAGTATTTT,CSARAAQGATDTQYF
TRBD1,TRBJ1-1,TRBV6-2/TRBV6-3,.,TGTGCCAGCAGCCGACCAACGGGACAGCTGGTGCGAGCTTTCTTT,CASSRPTGQLVRAFF
.,TRBJ1-2,TRBV7-2,medium-sized,TGTGCCAGCAGCTTAGATTGGTTTTCGAACTATGGCTACACCTTC,CASSLDWFSNYGYTF
.,TRBJ1-3,TRBV29-1,few,TGCAGCGGGTCAAACTCTGGAAACACCATATATTTT,CSGSNSGNTIYF
.,TRBJ1-1,TRBV20-1,few,TGCAGTGTCAACCCTCCGAGGCTGAAAATGAACACTGAAGCTTTCTTT,CSVNPPRLKMNTEAFF
.,TRBJ1-2,TRBV18,many,TGTGCCAGCTCTCCTGACAGGCGGGGCTATGGCTACACCTTC,CASSPDRRGYGYTF
TRBD2,TRBJ2-2,TRBV20-1,.,TGCAGTGCCTCTAGGACTAGCGGGGTGTACACCGGGGAGCTGTTTTTT,CSASRTSGVYTGELFF
.,TRBJ1-6,TRBV2,few,TGTGCCAGCAGTTACGGGACACCTTCACCCCTCCACTTT,CASSYGTPSPLHF
TRBD2,TRBJ2-7,TRBV6-5,.,TGTGCCAGCAGTTACTCGAGACGGGGGGGCGAGCAGTACTTC,CASSYSRRGGEQYF
.,TRBJ1-6,TRBV20-1,many,TGCAGTGCTAACGTTTATGGTAATTCACCCCTCCACTTT,CSANVYGNSPLHF
.,TRBJ1-6,TRBV6-5,.,TGTGCCAGCAGTTACTCTAATTCTGGAAATAAGAGGTCACCCCTCCACTTT,CASSYSNSGNKRSPLHF
.,TRBJ2-5,TRBV7-3,many,TGTGCCAGCAGCCCCGGAGGCCAAGGGACCCAGTACTTC,CASSPGGQGTQYF
.,TRBJ1-2,TRBV2,few,TGTGCCAGCAGTGAAGCGGCCCACTATGGCTACACCTTC,CASSEAAHYGYTF
.,TRBJ1-2,TRBV20-1,many,TGCAGTGCTGGGGAAGACAGATATGGCTACACCTTC,CSAGEDRYGYTF
.,TRBJ1-2,TRBV7-9,few,TGTGCCAGCTATAAGGCCGGGGTCTATGGCTACACCTTC,CASYKAGVYGYTF